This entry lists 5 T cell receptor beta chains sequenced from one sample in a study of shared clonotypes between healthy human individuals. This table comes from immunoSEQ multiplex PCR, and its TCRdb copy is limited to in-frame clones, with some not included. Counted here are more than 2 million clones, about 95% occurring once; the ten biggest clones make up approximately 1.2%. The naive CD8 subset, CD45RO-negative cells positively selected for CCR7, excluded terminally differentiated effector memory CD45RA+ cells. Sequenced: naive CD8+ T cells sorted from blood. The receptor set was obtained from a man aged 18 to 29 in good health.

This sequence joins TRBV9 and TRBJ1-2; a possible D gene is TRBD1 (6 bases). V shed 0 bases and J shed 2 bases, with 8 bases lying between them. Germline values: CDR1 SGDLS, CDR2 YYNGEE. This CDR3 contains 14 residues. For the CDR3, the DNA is TGTGCCAGCAGCGTAGGGGACAACAACTATGGCTACACCTTC. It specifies CASSVGDNNYGYTF.

CDR3 DNA: TGTGCCAGCAGCTTGATAGCGGGGGGGCCGGATTTTACGCAGTATTTT. It specifies CASSLIAGGPDFTQYF. The chain couples TRBV5-4 to TRBJ2-3; 11 bases align to TRBD2. CDR3 length: 16 amino acids. The germline V gene encodes CDR1 SGHNT and CDR2 YYREEE (reference sequence). Losses at the gene ends were 1 base for V and 8 bases for J; bases not matched to a gene: 9.

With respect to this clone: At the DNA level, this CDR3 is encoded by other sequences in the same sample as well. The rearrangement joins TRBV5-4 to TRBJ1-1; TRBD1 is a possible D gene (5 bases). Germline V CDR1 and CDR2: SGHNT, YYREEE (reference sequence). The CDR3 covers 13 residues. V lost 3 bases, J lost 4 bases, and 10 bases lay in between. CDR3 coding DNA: TGTGCCAGCAGCTCACGGGGGGGCACTGAAGCTTTCTTT. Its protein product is CASSSRGGTEAFF.

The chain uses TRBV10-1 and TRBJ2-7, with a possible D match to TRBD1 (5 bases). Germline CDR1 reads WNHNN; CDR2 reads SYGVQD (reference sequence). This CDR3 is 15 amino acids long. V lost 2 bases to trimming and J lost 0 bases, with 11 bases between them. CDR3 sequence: CASSEGQGISYEQYF. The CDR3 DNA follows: TGCGCCAGCAGTGAGGGTCAGGGAATCTCCTACGAGCAGTACTTC.

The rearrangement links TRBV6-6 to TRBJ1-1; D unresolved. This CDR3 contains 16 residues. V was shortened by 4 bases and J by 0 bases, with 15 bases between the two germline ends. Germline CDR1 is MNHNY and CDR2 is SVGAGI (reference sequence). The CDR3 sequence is CASSFPRGGLNTEAFF. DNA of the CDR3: TGTGCCAGCAGTTTCCCGCGGGGAGGATTGAACACTGAAGCTTTCTTT.